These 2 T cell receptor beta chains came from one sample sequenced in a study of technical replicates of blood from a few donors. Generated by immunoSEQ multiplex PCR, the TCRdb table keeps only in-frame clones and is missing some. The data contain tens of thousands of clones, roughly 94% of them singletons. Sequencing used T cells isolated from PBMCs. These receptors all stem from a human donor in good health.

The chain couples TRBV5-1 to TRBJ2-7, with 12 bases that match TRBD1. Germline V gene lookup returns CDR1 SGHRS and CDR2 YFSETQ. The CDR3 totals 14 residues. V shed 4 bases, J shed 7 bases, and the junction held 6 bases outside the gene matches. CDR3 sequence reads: CASSLGQGAWEQYF. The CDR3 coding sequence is TGCGCCAGCAGCCTGGGACAGGGGGCCTGGGAGCAGTACTTC.

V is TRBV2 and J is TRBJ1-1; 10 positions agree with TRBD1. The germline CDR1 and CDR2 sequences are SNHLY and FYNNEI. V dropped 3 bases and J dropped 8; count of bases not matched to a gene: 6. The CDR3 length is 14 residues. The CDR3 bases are TGTGCCAGCAGTGACCGGGACAGGGGATTAGAAGCTTTCTTT. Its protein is CASSDRDRGLEAFF.